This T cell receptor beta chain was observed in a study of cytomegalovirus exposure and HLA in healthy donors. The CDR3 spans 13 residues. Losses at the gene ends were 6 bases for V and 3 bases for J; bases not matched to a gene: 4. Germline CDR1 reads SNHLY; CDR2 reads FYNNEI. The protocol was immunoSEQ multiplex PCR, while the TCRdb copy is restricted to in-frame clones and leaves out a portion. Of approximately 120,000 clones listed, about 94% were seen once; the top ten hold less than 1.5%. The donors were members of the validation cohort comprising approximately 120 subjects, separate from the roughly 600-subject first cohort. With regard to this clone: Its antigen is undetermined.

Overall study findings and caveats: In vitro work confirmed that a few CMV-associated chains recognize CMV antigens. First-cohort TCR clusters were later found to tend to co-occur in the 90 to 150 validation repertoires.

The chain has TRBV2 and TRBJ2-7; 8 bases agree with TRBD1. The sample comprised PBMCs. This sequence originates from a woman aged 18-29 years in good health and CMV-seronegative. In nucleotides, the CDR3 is TGTGCCAGCAGAACGGGACAGGTCTACGAGCAGTACTTC. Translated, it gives CASRTGQVYEQYF.